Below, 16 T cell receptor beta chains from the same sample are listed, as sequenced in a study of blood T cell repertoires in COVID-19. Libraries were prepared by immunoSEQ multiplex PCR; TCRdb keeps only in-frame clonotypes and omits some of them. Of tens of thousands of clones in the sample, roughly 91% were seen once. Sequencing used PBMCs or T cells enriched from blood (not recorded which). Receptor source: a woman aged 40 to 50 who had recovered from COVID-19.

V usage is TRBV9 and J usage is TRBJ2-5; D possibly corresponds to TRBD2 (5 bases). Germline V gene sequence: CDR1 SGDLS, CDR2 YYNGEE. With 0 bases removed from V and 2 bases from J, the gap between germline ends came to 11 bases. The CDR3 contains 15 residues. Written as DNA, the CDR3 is TGTGCCAGCAGCGTAGGCTGGCTAGCACAAGAGACCCAGTACTTC. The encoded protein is CASSVGWLAQETQYF.

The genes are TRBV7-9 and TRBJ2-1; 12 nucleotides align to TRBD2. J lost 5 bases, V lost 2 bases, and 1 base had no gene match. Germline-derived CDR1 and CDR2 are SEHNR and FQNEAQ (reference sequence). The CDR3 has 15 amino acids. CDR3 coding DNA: TGTGCCAGCAGCTTACTAGCGGGGGGGGACAATGAGCAGTTCTTC. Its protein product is CASSLLAGGDNEQFF.

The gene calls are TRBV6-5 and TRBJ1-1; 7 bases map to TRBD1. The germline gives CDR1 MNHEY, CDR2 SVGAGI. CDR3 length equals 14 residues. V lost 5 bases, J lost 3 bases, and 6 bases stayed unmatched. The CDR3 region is CASSPQGIYTEAFF. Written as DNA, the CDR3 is TGTGCCAGCAGTCCACAGGGGATATACACTGAAGCTTTCTTT.

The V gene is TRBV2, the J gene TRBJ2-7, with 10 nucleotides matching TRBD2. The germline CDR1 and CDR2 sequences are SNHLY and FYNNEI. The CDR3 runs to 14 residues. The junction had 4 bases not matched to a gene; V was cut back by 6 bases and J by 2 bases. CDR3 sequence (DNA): TGTGCCAGCAGCCTGGGACTAGCGACCTACGAGCAGTACTTC. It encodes CASSLGLATYEQYF.

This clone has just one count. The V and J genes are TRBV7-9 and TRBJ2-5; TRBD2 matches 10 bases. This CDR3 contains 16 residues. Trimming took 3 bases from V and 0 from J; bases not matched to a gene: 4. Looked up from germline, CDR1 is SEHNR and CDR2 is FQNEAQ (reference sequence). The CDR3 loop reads CASSLGTSVDQETQYF. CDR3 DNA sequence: TGTGCCAGCAGCTTGGGGACTAGCGTAGACCAAGAGACCCAGTACTTC.

The CDR3, as DNA: TGTGCCAGCAGTCTCCTACAGGGGACTCAAGAGACCCAGTACTTC. Protein: CASSLLQGTQETQYF. The gene calls are TRBV6-5 and TRBJ2-5; TRBD1 is a possible D gene (7 bases). Germline V gene sequence: CDR1 MNHEY, CDR2 SVGAGI. V dropped 5 bases and J dropped 2 bases, with 15 bases sitting between them. This CDR3 comprises 15 residues.

The CDR3 sequence is CASSRRWLAGGRNTGELFF. CDR3 nucleotides: TGTGCCAGCAGCCGCCGATGGCTAGCGGGGGGACGGAACACCGGGGAGCTGTTTTTT. The chain employs TRBV5-6 and TRBJ2-2, with 11 bases that match TRBD2. CDR3 size: 19 residues. CDR1 and CDR2 (germline): SGHDT, YYEEEE. Germline trimming cut 4 bases from V and 1 base from J; bases unmatched to any gene: 12. Full variable domain (outside the CDR3, taken from reference TRBV5-6 and TRBJ2-2): DAGVTQSPTHLIKTRGQQVTLRCSPKSGHDTVSWYQQALGQGPQFIFQYYEEEERQRGNFPDRFSGHQFPNYSSELNVNALLLGDSALYLCASSRRWLAGGRNTGELFFGEGSRLTVL.

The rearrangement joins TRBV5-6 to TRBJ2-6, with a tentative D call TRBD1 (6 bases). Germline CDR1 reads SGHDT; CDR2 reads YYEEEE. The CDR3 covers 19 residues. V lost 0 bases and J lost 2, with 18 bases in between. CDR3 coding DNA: TGTGCCAGCAGCTTGGGGGACGAGTGGCAGGGGACTGGGGCCAACGTCCTGACTTTC. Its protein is CASSLGDEWQGTGANVLTF.

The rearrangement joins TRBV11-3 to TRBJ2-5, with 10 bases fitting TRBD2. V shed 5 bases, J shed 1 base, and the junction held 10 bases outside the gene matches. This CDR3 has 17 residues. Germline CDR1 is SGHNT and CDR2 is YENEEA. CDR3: CASSPPSGGRFQETQYF. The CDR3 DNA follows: TGTGCCAGCAGCCCCCCTAGCGGGGGTAGATTCCAAGAGACCCAGTACTTC.

The CDR3 DNA reads as TGCGCCAGCAGCTTGGTAGGGGGTTCCACCGGGGAGCTGTTTTTT. Translating it yields CASSLVGGSTGELFF. The chain couples TRBV5-1 to TRBJ2-2, with TRBD1 as a possible D gene (6 bases). The CDR3 is 15 amino acids. Germline assignment: CDR1 SGHRS and CDR2 YFSETQ. The V gene lost 0 bases and the J gene lost 4 bases, with 10 bases spanning the gap. The full variable domain, rest sourced from reference TRBV5-1 and TRBJ2-2, is KAGVTQTPRYLIKTRGQQVTLSCSPISGHRSVSWYQQTPGQGLQFLFEYFSETQRNKGNFPGRFSGRQFSNSRSEMNVSTLELGDSALYLCASSLVGGSTGELFFGEGSRLTVL.

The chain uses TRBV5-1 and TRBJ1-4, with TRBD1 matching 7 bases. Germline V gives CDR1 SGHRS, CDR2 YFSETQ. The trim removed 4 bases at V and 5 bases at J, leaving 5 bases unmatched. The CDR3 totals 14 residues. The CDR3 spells CASSVQGSNEKLFF. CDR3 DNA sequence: TGCGCCAGCAGCGTACAGGGGTCCAATGAAAAACTGTTTTTT.

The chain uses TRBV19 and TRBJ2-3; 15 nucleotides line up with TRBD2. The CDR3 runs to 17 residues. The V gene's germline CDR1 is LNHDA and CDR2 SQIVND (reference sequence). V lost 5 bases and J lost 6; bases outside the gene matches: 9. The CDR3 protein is CASSSYAGTSGGDTQYF. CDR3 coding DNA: TGTGCCAGTAGTTCATACGCCGGGACTAGCGGGGGGGATACGCAGTATTTT.

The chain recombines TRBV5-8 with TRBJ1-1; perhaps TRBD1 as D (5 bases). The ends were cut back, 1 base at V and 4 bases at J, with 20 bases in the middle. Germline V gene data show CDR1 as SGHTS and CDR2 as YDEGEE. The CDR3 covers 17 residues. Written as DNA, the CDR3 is TGTGCCAGCAGCTTGTTTAGGCAGGGAGGAACCCTCACTGAAGCTTTCTTT. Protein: CASSLFRQGGTLTEAFF.

The CDR3 coding sequence is TGTGCCAGCAGTGAATCACCTCTGGACTTTAAGCAGTTCTTC. It translates to CASSESPLDFKQFF. The rearrangement uses TRBV2 and TRBJ2-1; D possibly corresponds to TRBD2 (5 bases). This CDR3 comprises 14 residues. With 2 bases removed from V and 11 bases from J, the gap between germline ends came to 16 bases. Germline V gene data show CDR1 as SNHLY and CDR2 as FYNNEI. Complete variable domain (other parts from reference TRBV2 and TRBJ2-1): EPEVTQTPSHQVTQMGQEVILRCVPISNHLYFYWYRQILGQKVEFLVSFYNNEISEKSEIFDDQFSVERPDGSNFTLKIRSTKLEDSAMYFCASSESPLDFKQFFGPGTRLTVL.

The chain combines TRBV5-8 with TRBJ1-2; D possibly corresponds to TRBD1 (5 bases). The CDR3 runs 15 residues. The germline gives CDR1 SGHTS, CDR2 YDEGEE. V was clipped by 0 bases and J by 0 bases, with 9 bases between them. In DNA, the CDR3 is TGTGCCAGCAGCTTGGTGACAGAAGCTAACTATGGCTACACCTTC. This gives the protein CASSLVTEANYGYTF.

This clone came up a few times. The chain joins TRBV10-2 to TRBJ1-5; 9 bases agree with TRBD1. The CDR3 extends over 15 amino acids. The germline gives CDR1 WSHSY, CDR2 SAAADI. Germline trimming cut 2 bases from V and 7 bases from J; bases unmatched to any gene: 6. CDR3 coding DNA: TGCGCCAGCAGTGAGACAGGGGGCGCAGGACAGCCCCAGCATTTT. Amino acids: CASSETGGAGQPQHF.